The 25 T cell receptor beta chains given below trace back to one sample, sequenced in a study of blood T cells in healthy people across ages. PCR was performed a second time for roughly 7 to 12 cycles using a sample-barcoded 5' primer and a J-beta primer mix. TCRdb fed the 5' RACE reads into MiXCR, producing one record per CDR3 protein. This table has roughly 410,000 distinct CDR3 sequences, roughly half appearing once. Specimen: blood. The source is a man aged 55-75 years in good health.

This sequence joins TRBV28 and TRBJ2-1, with 7 bases aligning to TRBD2. The CDR3 is 16 amino acids. V trimming: 2 bases; J trimming: 4 bases; junction bases outside the gene matches: 8. CDR1 is MDHEN and CDR2 is SYDVKM in the germline V gene. CDR3 region: CASSLGRSGTYNEQFF. DNA for the CDR3: TGTGCCAGCAGTTTAGGAAGGAGCGGGACTTACAATGAGCAGTTCTTC.

As to this clonotype: At one end the junction does not follow the germline gene, possibly because of a read error. The gene calls are TRBV20-1 and TRBJ2-3; TRBD2 matches 8 bases. Germline assignment: CDR1 DFQATT and CDR2 SNEGSKA (reference sequence). This CDR3 has 17 residues. The CDR3 loop is CSAITGTRRTSTDTQYF. The CDR3 coding sequence is TGCAGTGCAATCACCGGGACTAGGAGAACTAGCACAGACACGCAGTATTTT.

This chain joins TRBV2 and TRBJ2-6, with a weak D call TRBD2 (6 bases). Trimming cost V 5 bases and J 8 bases, with 13 bases left between them. This CDR3 region has 14 residues. Germline values: CDR1 SNHLY, CDR2 FYNNEI. CDR3 DNA sequence: TGTGCCAGCAGTAACCGAGCGGGCCCCAACGTCCTGACTTTC. Encoded protein: CASSNRAGPNVLTF. The entire variable domain, with the rest obtained from reference TRBV2 and TRBJ2-6, is as follows: EPEVTQTPSHQVTQMGQEVILRCVPISNHLYFYWYRQILGQKVEFLVSFYNNEISEKSEIFDDQFSVERPDGSNFTLKIRSTKLEDSAMYFCASSNRAGPNVLTFGAGSRLTVL.

This chain connects TRBV3-1 to TRBJ2-5, with 10 bases fitting TRBD1. The assigned J gene may be wrong: the sequence end matches TRBJ2-4 better. The CDR3 runs to 16 residues. Germline V gene data show CDR1 as LGHDT and CDR2 as YNNKEL (reference sequence). The CDR3: CASSQAGTGARNIQYF. Here the CDR3 DNA reads TGTGCCAGCAGCCAAGCAGGGACAGGGGCGCGGAACATTCAGTACTTC.

Concerning this clonotype itself: A much larger clone differs from this one at a single base, so this may be a read error. V usage is TRBV10-3 and J usage is TRBJ2-7; D ambiguous. The DNA matches TRBJ2-5 better at its end, which makes the J call doubtful. CDR1 and CDR2 (germline): ENHRY, SYGVKD. The CDR3 has 11 residues. The chain's CDR3 is CASSDEETQYF. In DNA, the CDR3 is TGTGCCAGCAGTGATGAAGAGACCCAGTACTTC.

The V and J genes are TRBV6-1 and TRBJ2-7, with 9 bases aligning to TRBD2. Trimming at V came to 6 bases and at J to 7 bases, leaving 10 bases not matched to a gene. Germline CDR1 and CDR2: MNHNS and SASEGT. This CDR3 has 14 amino acids. CDR3 nucleotides: TGTGCCAGCAGGATAGCGGGAGAGAGCGATGAGCAGTACTTC. This translates into CASRIAGESDEQYF.

The genes are TRBV28 and TRBJ1-2; 9 bases line up with TRBD1. Germline CDR1 is MDHEN and CDR2 is SYDVKM. J gave up 6 bases and V 3 bases, and 5 bases lay outside the gene matches. The CDR3 runs 14 residues. The CDR3 sequence is CASSLPGQGNGYTF. DNA of the CDR3: TGTGCCAGCAGTTTGCCGGGACAGGGTAATGGCTACACCTTC.

This clonotype was detected only once. The rearrangement uses TRBV6-2 or TRBV6-3 and TRBJ1-1, with D hard to call. CDR3 length: 14 residues. Germline V gives CDR1 MNHEY, CDR2 SVGEGT. Trimming shortened V by 2 bases and J by 5 bases, and 12 bases separated the two germline ends. Written as DNA, the CDR3 is TGTGCCAGCAGTTACGCGTACGTCAGGACTGAAGCTTTCTTT. Translating it yields CASSYAYVRTEAFF.

The chain carries TRBV7-2 and TRBJ1-1; no reliable D call. Between the trimmed V and J ends, which lost 0 bases and 1 base, there was a span of 9 bases. The CDR3 runs 15 residues. Germline CDR1 and CDR2: SGHTA and FQGNSA. The CDR3 DNA reads TGTGCCAGCAGCTTAGCCCCTGGACGGAACACTGAAGCTTTCTTT. It encodes CASSLAPGRNTEAFF.

The J gene is TRBJ2-3, the V gene TRBV6-5; D is ambiguous. Trimming cost V 5 bases and J 0 bases, with 12 bases left between them. This CDR3 spans 15 amino acids. Germline lookup yields CDR1 MNHEY and CDR2 SVGAGI. CDR3 region: CASSPADSSTDTQYF. The CDR3 DNA reads TGTGCCAGCAGTCCCGCCGATTCTAGCACAGATACGCAGTATTTT.

The chain couples TRBV4-3 to TRBJ1-2; 7 bases match TRBD1. CDR3 length: 15 residues. From germline, CDR1 is LGHNA and CDR2 YSLEER. Trimming removed 2 bases from V and 4 bases from J; junction bases left unmatched: 7. The CDR3, as DNA: TGCGCCAGCAGCCAAATGACAGGGAGCTCCTATGGCTACACCTTC. The encoded protein is CASSQMTGSSYGYTF.

This chain uses TRBV9 with TRBJ2-7; perhaps TRBD2 as D (6 bases). The CDR3 runs to 15 residues. Germline values: CDR1 SGDLS, CDR2 YYNGEE. V shed 0 bases and J shed 2 bases, with 12 bases lying between them. CDR3 bases: TGTGCCAGCAGCGTAGCGGCTAGCGCAACCTACGAGCAGTACTTC. Translation: CASSVAASATYEQYF.

This clonotype was counted a few times. This chain connects TRBV20-1 to TRBJ1-6; D possibly corresponds to TRBD1 (6 bases). Trimming shortened V by 0 bases and J by 9 bases, and 12 bases separated the two germline ends. The length of the CDR3 is 14 residues. Germline values: CDR1 DFQATT, CDR2 SNEGSKA (reference sequence). CDR3 sequence reads: CSAREQGRGSPLHF. CDR3 DNA: TGCAGTGCTAGAGAACAGGGCCGCGGTTCACCCCTCCACTTT.

This rearrangement joins TRBV6-5 to TRBJ2-5, with D maybe TRBD2 (7 bases). The germline gives CDR1 MNHEY, CDR2 SVGAGI. V gave up 6 bases and J gave up 5 bases, with 16 bases separating them. The CDR3 sequence is 14 residues long. The CDR3 DNA sequence: TGTGCCAGCAGGTCGGGGGGCTTGGGCGAGACCCAGTACTTC. It encodes CASRSGGLGETQYF.

This chain links TRBV6-2 or TRBV6-3 with TRBJ1-1; no clear D. This CDR3 spans 13 amino acids. V lost 2 bases to trimming and J lost 1 base, with 5 bases between them. Per the germline V gene, CDR1 is MNHEY and CDR2 is SVGEGT. CDR3 nucleotides: TGTGCCAGCAGTTACACAGCGAACACTGAAGCTTTCTTT. Its translation is CASSYTANTEAFF.

This chain links TRBV13 with TRBJ2-4; 10 bases are shared with TRBD1. The end of the DNA fits TRBJ2-7 better, so the J call may be wrong. CDR1 is PRHDT and CDR2 is FYEKMQ in the germline V gene (reference sequence). The CDR3 covers 14 residues. The CDR3 coding sequence is TGTGCCAGCAGCACGGGACAGGGGAGCGACGAGCAGTACTTC. Its protein is CASSTGQGSDEQYF.

The rearrangement links TRBV12-3 or TRBV12-4 to TRBJ2-3; 7 bases are shared with TRBD2. This CDR3 is built from 17 residues. J lost 13 bases, V lost 4 bases, and 23 bases had no gene match. Here the CDR3 DNA reads TGTGCCAGCAGTTCCCGGCGGAGGAGCGGGGCCTCAGATATGGAGTATTTT. Amino acids: CASSSRRRSGASDMEYF.

This clonotype has ten or more counts. The J gene is TRBJ2-6, the V gene TRBV4-3; D gene unclear. This CDR3 has 17 residues. Trimming shortened V by 1 base and J by 0 bases, and 10 bases separated the two germline ends. Looked up from germline, CDR1 is LGHNA and CDR2 is YSLEER. Here the CDR3 reads CASSQAQASSGANVLTF. The CDR3 nucleotides read TGCGCCAGCAGCCAAGCGCAGGCCAGCTCTGGGGCCAACGTCCTGACTTTC.

The chain combines TRBV7-9 with TRBJ2-1, with D unresolved. CDR3 length: 15 residues. CDR1 SEHNR and CDR2 FQNEAQ come from the germline V gene (reference sequence). Trimming removed 1 base from V and 4 bases from J, with 11 bases in between. Here the CDR3 DNA reads TGTGCCAGCAGCTTAGAGTCTAGACCTTACAATGAGCAGTTCTTC. The encoded protein is CASSLESRPYNEQFF.

This clonotype was detected ten times or more. The V call is TRBV18, the J call TRBJ2-1; 8 nucleotides match TRBD1. V lost 5 bases to trimming and J lost 15 bases; unmatched junction nucleotides: 9. CDR1 is KGHSH, CDR2 LQKENI, per germline. This CDR3 spans 12 amino acids. Here the CDR3 reads CASSSDRVGGFF. CDR3 nucleotides: TGTGCCAGCTCATCGGACAGGGTCGGGGGGTTCTTC. Complete variable domain (other parts from reference TRBV18 and TRBJ2-1): NAGVMQNPRHLVRRRGQEARLRCSPMKGHSHVYWYRQLPEEGLKFMVYLQKENIIDESGMPKERFSAEFPKEGPSILRIQQVVRGDSAAYFCASSSDRVGGFFGPGTRLTVL.

This clonotype has at least ten counts. The chain carries TRBV20-1 and TRBJ2-3; tentatively, D is TRBD2 (7 bases). The V and J ends lost 3 bases and 2 bases respectively, with 12 bases between them. The CDR3 contains 14 residues. The V gene's germline CDR1 is DFQATT and CDR2 SNEGSKA (reference sequence). The CDR3 nucleotides read TGCAGTGCTAGGGGGGCGGGGGCCACAGATACGCAGTATTTT. Translating gives CSARGAGATDTQYF.

This clonotype was detected a few times. J is TRBJ2-7 and V is TRBV7-2; either TRBD1 or TRBD2 may fit D (5 bases each). Trimming left V 3 bases short and J 0 bases short, with 9 bases between. The germline gives CDR1 SGHTA, CDR2 FQGNSA. The CDR3 loop spans 14 amino acids. The CDR3 reads CASSLGVASYEQYF. The CDR3, as DNA: TGTGCCAGCAGCTTGGGGGTCGCCTCCTACGAGCAGTACTTC.

The V call is TRBV20-1, the J call TRBJ2-1; D gene uncertain. Trimming stripped 7 bases from V and 0 bases from J, with 16 bases between. Germline CDR1 reads DFQATT; CDR2 reads SNEGSKA (reference sequence). This CDR3 region has 15 residues. The CDR3 nucleotides are TGCAGTGGTGTGTCGGCCCTACTCTCCTACAATGAGCAGTTCTTC. As protein: CSGVSALLSYNEQFF.

This clonotype was picked up a small number of times. The chain is built from TRBV2 and TRBJ2-7, with a tentative D call TRBD2 (5 bases). The J call is in doubt because the DNA end fits TRBJ2-5 better. CDR3 length: 14 amino acids. The germline V gene encodes CDR1 SNHLY and CDR2 FYNNEI. The CDR3 DNA reads as TGTGCCAGCAGTGACCGGGGTATGAGGGAGACCCAGTACTTC. This codes for CASSDRGMRETQYF.

There are a few counts of this clonotype. A much bigger clone sits one base away, suggesting this may be a read error. V gene TRBV24-1 combines with J gene TRBJ2-1; TRBD1 agrees at 7 bases. The J call is uncertain, as TRBJ2-7 better fits the DNA end. Germline V gene data show CDR1 as KGHDR and CDR2 as SFDVKD. The CDR3 is made up of 15 amino acids. This CDR3 is CATSEQGSSYNEQYF. CDR3 bases: TGTGCCACCAGTGAACAGGGGTCTTCCTACAATGAGCAGTACTTC.